One sample yielded the 31 T cell receptor beta chains listed below, sequenced in a study of cytomegalovirus exposure and HLA in healthy donors. The PCR was carried out with 60 Vbeta primers and 13 Jbeta primers. Data came from immunoSEQ multiplex PCR; TCRdb stores just in-frame clones and leaves some out. The table lists under 200,000 clones, around 79% of them singletons. Input material: PBMCs. The origin of the receptors is a woman aged 30 to 39 in good health and CMV-seropositive.

The chain carries TRBV9 and TRBJ1-1, with 9 bases that match TRBD1. V gave up 4 bases and J gave up 9 bases; unmatched junction bases: 4. Per germline, CDR1 SGDLS and CDR2 YYNGEE. The CDR3 runs to 12 residues. The CDR3 is CASSQGQGKAFF. CDR3 sequence (DNA): TGTGCCAGCAGCCAGGGACAGGGCAAAGCTTTCTTT.

The V and J genes are TRBV9 and TRBJ2-1; 15 bases map to TRBD2. J lost 4 bases, V lost 4 bases, and 3 bases had no gene match. Germline V CDR1 and CDR2: SGDLS, YYNGEE. CDR3 length equals 16 residues. The DNA for the CDR3 is TGTGCCAGCAGCTTCGGGACTAGCGGGGGGTACAATGAGCAGTTCTTC. This codes for CASSFGTSGGYNEQFF.

The V call is TRBV6-5, the J call TRBJ2-1; a possible D gene is TRBD2 (5 bases). The CDR3 sequence is 13 residues long. Trimming took 5 bases from V and 5 from J, leaving 10 bases between them. Germline assignment: CDR1 MNHEY and CDR2 SVGAGI. In DNA, the CDR3 is TGTGCCAGCAGTGTTGGACTTAACAATGAGCAGTTCTTC. Its translation: CASSVGLNNEQFF.

The chain links TRBV27 to TRBJ2-5; 12 positions match TRBD2. The CDR3 covers 15 residues. The V gene's germline CDR1 is MNHEY and CDR2 SMNVEV (reference sequence). V lost 6 bases and J lost 3; bases outside the gene matches: 5. The CDR3 region has the DNA TGTGCCAGCAGCTCTAGCGGGGGGGCCGAAGAGACCCAGTACTTC. Translated: CASSSSGGAEETQYF.

The sample holds one count of this clone. The chain is built from TRBV5-5 and TRBJ2-1; no reliable D call. Trimming cost V 6 bases and J 0 bases, with 13 bases left between them. This CDR3 region has 15 residues. Germline V gene sequence: CDR1 SGHKS, CDR2 YYEKEE (reference sequence). This chain's CDR3 is CASTENSRSYNEQFF. In DNA, the CDR3 is TGTGCCAGCACCGAGAATAGTCGCTCCTACAATGAGCAGTTCTTC.

V is TRBV7-2 and J is TRBJ1-1; 10 positions match TRBD1. Germline CDR1 and CDR2: SGHTA and FQGNSA. The CDR3 is 14 amino acids. V dropped 5 bases and J dropped 4; count of bases not matched to a gene: 4. The DNA for the CDR3 is TGTGCCAGCAGCAAGGACAGGGGGGCCACTGAAGCTTTCTTT. This encodes CASSKDRGATEAFF.

This clone came up once. The chain recombines TRBV4-3 with TRBJ1-5, with a weak D call TRBD1 (5 bases). Per the germline V gene, CDR1 is LGHNA and CDR2 is YSLEER. The CDR3 covers 18 residues. Trimming took off 0 bases at V and 3 bases at J, with 18 bases between the two ends. CDR3 DNA: TGCGCCAGCAGCCAAGAGGCTACCCACAGGTTCCCCAATCAGCCCCAGCATTTT. It specifies CASSQEATHRFPNQPQHF.

The chain combines TRBV14 with TRBJ2-2; TRBD2 agrees at 10 bases. The CDR3 totals 17 residues. J lost 4 bases, V lost 0 bases, and 5 bases had no gene match. Germline V CDR1 and CDR2: SGHDN, FVKESK. Here the CDR3 reads CASSQDRLAGVTGELFF. Here the CDR3 DNA reads TGTGCCAGCAGCCAAGATCGGCTAGCGGGGGTCACCGGGGAGCTGTTTTTT.

At least ten counts were recorded for this clone. This sequence joins TRBV2 and TRBJ1-1; TRBD1 matches at 7 bases. The V and J ends lost 4 bases and 5 bases, in that order; junction bases with no gene match: 4. The length of the CDR3 is 13 residues. Germline lookup yields CDR1 SNHLY and CDR2 FYNNEI. DNA of the CDR3: TGTGCCAGCAGTGGGGGACAGAGGACTGAAGCTTTCTTT. It translates to CASSGGQRTEAFF.

The V call is TRBV5-6, the J call TRBJ1-2; a possible D gene is TRBD1 (6 bases). Germline V gene data show CDR1 as SGHDT and CDR2 as YYEEEE. The V end was cut by 3 bases, the J end by 1 base, with 16 bases between. The CDR3 runs 16 residues. The CDR3 region is CASSWGAGAINYGYTF. Written as DNA, the CDR3 is TGTGCCAGCAGCTGGGGGGCGGGGGCCATTAACTATGGCTACACCTTC. Based on the CDR3 plus reference TRBV5-6 and TRBJ1-2, the full variable domain is DAGVTQSPTHLIKTRGQQVTLRCSPKSGHDTVSWYQQALGQGPQFIFQYYEEEERQRGNFPDRFSGHQFPNYSSELNVNALLLGDSALYLCASSWGAGAINYGYTFGSGTRLTVV.

J is TRBJ2-1 and V is TRBV5-1; 12 bases line up with TRBD2. Per the germline V gene, CDR1 is SGHRS and CDR2 is YFSETQ. The CDR3 consists of 15 residues. With V trimmed by 5 bases and J by 6 bases, 6 bases remained unmatched. In nucleotides, the CDR3 is TGCGCCAGCAGGTGGGGACTAGCGGGTAGCAATGAGCAGTTCTTC. The encoded protein is CASRWGLAGSNEQFF.

The V gene is TRBV30, the J gene TRBJ2-7, with 7 nucleotides matching TRBD1. There are 14 residues in the CDR3. Germline CDR1 reads GTSNPN; CDR2 reads SVGIG (reference sequence). The V and J ends lost 2 bases and 7 bases, in that order; junction bases with no gene match: 11. Here the CDR3 DNA reads TGTGCCTGGAGTTTTCCTCCGACAGGGACGGAGCAGTACTTC. The encoded protein is CAWSFPPTGTEQYF. Full variable domain (remainder filled in from reference TRBV30 and TRBJ2-7): SQTIHQWPATLVQPVGSPLSLECTVEGTSNPNLYWYRQAAGRGLQLLFYSVGIGQISSEVPQNLSASRPQDRQFILSSKKLLLSDSGFYLCAWSFPPTGTEQYFGPGTRLTVT.

In this sample, this clone turned up a few times. The chain has TRBV4-1 and TRBJ1-1; a weak D match, TRBD1 (5 bases). CDR1 MGHRA and CDR2 YSYEKL come from the germline V gene. This CDR3 has 16 residues. The V gene lost 0 bases and the J gene lost 0 bases, with 11 bases spanning the gap. CDR3 in DNA: TGCGCCAGCAGCCAAGATAGACAGATCATGAACACTGAAGCTTTCTTT. This sequence encodes CASSQDRQIMNTEAFF.

The CDR3 loop reads CASSQDSGQGTGELFF. The CDR3 nucleotides are TGCGCCAGCAGCCAAGACTCGGGACAGGGGACCGGGGAGCTGTTTTTT. This chain uses TRBV4-3 with TRBJ2-2; 10 bases align to TRBD1. V lost 0 bases and J lost 5; bases outside the gene matches: 3. The germline CDR1 and CDR2 sequences are LGHNA and YSLEER. The CDR3 is made up of 16 amino acids.

The chain uses TRBV5-5 and TRBJ2-7; 7 bases fit TRBD1. J lost 4 bases, V lost 2 bases, and 12 bases had no gene match. The CDR3 covers 16 residues. Germline V gives CDR1 SGHKS, CDR2 YYEKEE (reference sequence). The CDR3 loop is CASSFSPGQRLYEQYF. In nucleotides, the CDR3 is TGTGCCAGCAGCTTTTCCCCGGGACAGAGGTTGTACGAGCAGTACTTC. The whole variable domain, remainder taken from reference TRBV5-5 and TRBJ2-7, is DAGVTQSPTHLIKTRGQQVTLRCSPISGHKSVSWYQQVLGQGPQFIFQYYEKEERGRGNFPDRFSARQFPNYSSELNVNALLLGDSALYLCASSFSPGQRLYEQYFGPGTRLTVT.

J is TRBJ2-1 and V is TRBV18; tentatively, D is TRBD1 (6 bases). V lost 0 bases, J lost 4 bases, and 10 bases lay in between. This CDR3 region has 15 residues. Germline V gene data show CDR1 as KGHSH and CDR2 as LQKENI. The CDR3 nucleotides are TGTGCCAGCTCACCACCAGGACAGCTTTACAATGAGCAGTTCTTC. This gives the protein CASSPPGQLYNEQFF.

The rearrangement joins TRBV30 to TRBJ1-5; no firm D call. The CDR3 loop spans 12 amino acids. Germline CDR1 is GTSNPN and CDR2 is SVGIG (reference sequence). V was cut by 5 bases and J by 3 bases, with 8 bases left in between. DNA of the CDR3: TGTGCCTGGGAGGAGCCCAATCAGCCCCAGCATTTT. It codes for CAWEEPNQPQHF.

The chain combines TRBV25-1 with TRBJ2-1, with 7 bases identical to TRBD2. Germline loops: CDR1 MGHDK, CDR2 SYGVNS. V shed 5 bases and J 0 bases; nucleotides not matched to a gene: 4. CDR3 length: 15 residues. The CDR3 nucleotides read TGTGCCAGCAGTAAGGGCGGGAGCTCCTACAATGAGCAGTTCTTC. Translated, it gives CASSKGGSSYNEQFF. Combining the CDR3 with reference TRBV25-1 and TRBJ2-1 gives the whole variable domain EADIYQTPRYLVIGTGKKITLECSQTMGHDKMYWYQQDPGMELHLIHYSYGVNSTEKGDLSSESTVSRIRTEHFPLTLESARPSHTSQYLCASSKGGSSYNEQFFGPGTRLTVL.

This clone has a handful of counts. The chain uses TRBV6-5 and TRBJ2-3; maybe TRBD2 (5 bases). The CDR3 loop spans 15 amino acids. V lost 6 bases and J lost 0, with 13 bases in between. Germline CDR1 reads MNHEY; CDR2 reads SVGAGI. CDR3 in amino acids: CASSNFRRSTDTQYF. For the CDR3, the DNA is TGTGCCAGCAGCAACTTTAGGAGGAGCACAGATACGCAGTATTTT.

The rearrangement joins TRBV4-1 to TRBJ2-1; D perhaps matches TRBD2 (5 bases). The CDR3 has 16 amino acids. Germline loops: CDR1 MGHRA, CDR2 YSYEKL. Deletions cut 0 bases from V and 2 bases from J, with 11 bases between. The CDR3 DNA reads TGCGCCAGCAGCCAAGATAGAGGGCCCCCCTACAATGAGCAGTTCTTC. Its translation: CASSQDRGPPYNEQFF.

The rearrangement joins TRBV6-1 to TRBJ1-2; TRBD1 agrees at 9 bases. The V gene end was trimmed by 6 bases and the J gene end by 8 bases; junction bases not matched to a gene: 4. Germline assignment: CDR1 MNHNS and CDR2 SASEGT. CDR3 length equals 12 residues. The DNA of the CDR3 is TGTGCCAGCAGGAACAGGGGGCCCGGCTACACCTTC. Protein sequence: CASRNRGPGYTF.

This clone was found once. This chain links TRBV10-3 with TRBJ2-3; 7 bases align to TRBD1. The CDR3 runs to 16 residues. J gave up 2 bases and V 6 bases, and 11 bases lay outside the gene matches. From germline, CDR1 is ENHRY and CDR2 SYGVKD. CDR3 region: CAIRERPGQPTDTQYF. CDR3 nucleotides: TGTGCCATCAGAGAAAGGCCGGGACAGCCCACAGATACGCAGTATTTT.

The chain employs TRBV5-4 and TRBJ1-1, with 11 bases that match TRBD1. The V segment lost 2 bases and the J segment 4 bases; nucleotides outside the gene matches: 16. There are 19 residues in the CDR3. Germline values: CDR1 SGHNT, CDR2 YYREEE (reference sequence). This CDR3 is CASSFLSGQGVLYSTEAFF. The DNA of the CDR3 is TGTGCCAGCAGCTTCTTGTCGGGACAGGGGGTATTGTATAGCACTGAAGCTTTCTTT.

This clone was seen a single time. V usage is TRBV13 and J usage is TRBJ2-2; 13 bases are shared with TRBD2. Germline lookup yields CDR1 PRHDT and CDR2 FYEKMQ (reference sequence). The CDR3 is made up of 16 amino acids. V dropped 3 bases and J dropped 4; count of bases not matched to a gene: 2. CDR3 in amino acids: CASSFGLAGVTGELFF. The CDR3, as DNA: TGTGCCAGCAGCTTTGGACTAGCGGGAGTCACCGGGGAGCTGTTTTTT.

J is TRBJ2-5 and V is TRBV12-5, with TRBD2 as a possible D gene (6 bases). Germline V gives CDR1 LGHNT, CDR2 FRNRAP. Between the trimmed V and J ends, which lost 1 base and 4 bases, there was a span of 13 bases. This CDR3 spans 15 amino acids. In DNA, the CDR3 is TGTGCTAGTGGTTTGGGGGCCGGGGGTGGAGAGACCCAGTACTTC. This gives the protein CASGLGAGGGETQYF.

The chain combines TRBV11-2 with TRBJ2-7; 11 nucleotides align to TRBD1. The CDR3 totals 14 residues. V dropped 4 bases and J dropped 3; count of bases not matched to a gene: 2. CDR1 is SGHAT, CDR2 FQNNGV, per germline. CDR3 sequence reads: CASSSGQGGYEQYF. The CDR3 bases are TGTGCCAGCAGCTCGGGACAGGGGGGCTACGAGCAGTACTTC. Looking up the rest from reference TRBV11-2 and TRBJ2-7 gives the full variable domain: EAGVAQSPRYKIIEKRQSVAFWCNPISGHATLYWYQQILGQGPKLLIQFQNNGVVDDSQLPKDRFSAERLKGVDSTLKIQPAKLEDSAVYLCASSSGQGGYEQYFGPGTRLTVT.

The gene calls are TRBV5-5 and TRBJ2-7; D gene ambiguous. Trimming cost V 2 bases and J 2 bases, with 11 bases left between them. This CDR3 has 14 residues. Looked up from germline, CDR1 is SGHKS and CDR2 is YYEKEE (reference sequence). In nucleotides, the CDR3 is TGTGCCAGCAGCTTTCCCATAGAACCCTACGAGCAGTACTTC. It encodes CASSFPIEPYEQYF.

This chain joins TRBV29-1 and TRBJ2-1; no clear D gene. Deletions cut 7 bases from V and 4 bases from J, with 11 bases between. CDR1 is SQVTM, CDR2 ANQGSEA, per germline. CDR3 length: 12 amino acids. CDR3 residues: CSASTRYNEQFF. CDR3 nucleotide sequence: TGCAGCGCATCCACCAGATACAATGAGCAGTTCTTC.

The chain carries TRBV5-6 and TRBJ1-1; D not resolved. This CDR3 region has 13 residues. Trimming stripped 4 bases from V and 0 bases from J, with 7 bases between. CDR1 and CDR2 from the germline V gene are SGHDT and YYEEEE. The CDR3 bases are TGTGCCAGCAGCCCTTCCGTGAACACTGAAGCTTTCTTT. Amino acids: CASSPSVNTEAFF.

As concerns this clone: The sample contains more than one DNA sequence encoding this CDR3. The chain employs TRBV29-1 and TRBJ1-2; a weak D match, TRBD1 (5 bases). This CDR3 has 12 residues. Germline V lookup: CDR1 SQVTM, CDR2 ANQGSEA. Trimming left V 4 bases short and J 2 bases short, with 8 bases between. CDR3 loop: CSVGGANYGYTF. The CDR3, as DNA: TGCAGCGTTGGTGGGGCGAACTATGGCTACACCTTC.

A single count supports this clone. The rearrangement joins TRBV7-9 to TRBJ2-1; maybe TRBD1 (6 bases). Per the germline V gene, CDR1 is SEHNR and CDR2 is FQNEAQ (reference sequence). The CDR3 covers 15 residues. Trimming cost V 0 bases and J 3 bases, with 9 bases left between them. The CDR3 DNA follows: TGTGCCAGCAGCTTAGCCGGGACAAACTACAATGAGCAGTTCTTC. The encoded protein is CASSLAGTNYNEQFF.